The clone carrying this T cell receptor beta chain turned up a few times. Its antigen is as yet unknown. This sample was taken from a study of post-analysis software for immune sequencing data. Notes on the study in general: For normalized Chao1 diversity, multiple sclerosis patients scored significantly lower than controls did.

cDNA libraries of TCR beta carried unique molecular identifiers. T cells numbering 1 to 10 million gave rise to 400,000 to 550,000 cDNA molecules. TCRdb re-called the PCR reads with MiXCR, one entry per CDR3 protein. The repertoire consists of 650,000 to 850,000 distinct CDR3 sequences, with 53% occurring once and the leading ten covering around 4.5%. The receptor comes from a girl under 18 with multiple sclerosis. The sample taken for sequencing was blood.

The CDR3 DNA reads as TGCAGCGTTGACACGAGGGAGACCCAGTACTTC. As protein: CSVDTRETQYF. This chain connects TRBV29-1 to TRBJ2-5, with D uncertain. The germline V and J ends were trimmed by 3 bases and 5 bases, with 7 bases remaining between them. The V gene's germline CDR1 is SQVTM and CDR2 ANQGSEA. CDR3 length: 11 residues.